The next 13 T cell receptor beta chains were all read from a single sample in a study of blood T cell repertoires in COVID-19. The protocol was immunoSEQ multiplex PCR, while the TCRdb copy is restricted to in-frame clones and leaves out a portion. The data show under 100,000 clones, approximately 88% seen once. The sequencing input was peripheral blood. The receptors were sampled from a woman between 65 and 79 years old with acute or convalescent COVID-19.

The rearrangement links TRBV28 to TRBJ2-7, with 7 bases aligning to TRBD1. The trim removed 5 bases at V and 2 bases at J, leaving 12 bases unmatched. The CDR3 extends over 16 amino acids. The germline V gene encodes CDR1 MDHEN and CDR2 SYDVKM. CDR3: CASSPTGPKPAYEQYV. CDR3 DNA: TGTGCCAGCAGTCCGACAGGGCCAAAGCCCGCCTACGAGCAGTACGTC.

The rearrangement uses TRBV7-2 and TRBJ1-1; D gene unclear. CDR1 SGHTA and CDR2 FQGNSA come from the germline V gene. The CDR3 loop spans 14 amino acids. The V end was cut by 2 bases, the J end by 4 bases, with 11 bases between. The chain's CDR3 is CASSLQRVATEAFF. Written as DNA, the CDR3 is TGTGCCAGCAGCTTACAACGGGTGGCCACTGAAGCTTTCTTT. Together with reference TRBV7-2 and TRBJ1-1, the CDR3 gives the full variable domain: GAGVSQSPSNKVTEKGKDVELRCDPISGHTALYWYRQSLGQGLEFLIYFQGNSAPDKSGLPSDRFSAERTGGSVSTLTIQRTQQEDSAVYLCASSLQRVATEAFFGQGTRLTVV.

V usage is TRBV4-1 and J usage is TRBJ1-5; weak D call: TRBD1 (5 bases). This CDR3 contains 16 residues. CDR1 and CDR2 from the germline V gene are MGHRA and YSYEKL. V was clipped by 5 bases and J by 4 bases, with 18 bases between them. This CDR3 is CASSSQRTPNNQPQHF. The CDR3 region has the DNA TGCGCCAGCAGCTCCCAAAGGACACCGAATAATCAGCCCCAGCATTTT.

This rearrangement joins TRBV27 to TRBJ1-6, with TRBD1 identical over 9 bases. V was clipped by 5 bases and J by 10 bases; unmatched bases: 6. Germline V gene data show CDR1 as MNHEY and CDR2 as SMNVEV (reference sequence). The CDR3 has 14 amino acids. The chain's CDR3 is CASSRQGGRSPLHF. CDR3 DNA: TGTGCCAGCAGTCGACAGGGGGGGAGGTCACCCCTCCACTTT.

This clone was recorded a few times. V is TRBV19 and J is TRBJ1-5; TRBD1 might be the D (5 bases). The ends were cut back, 5 bases at V and 0 bases at J, with 8 bases in the middle. The CDR3 loop spans 14 amino acids. CDR1 LNHDA and CDR2 SQIVND come from the germline V gene (reference sequence). The CDR3 reads CASSPQGSNQPQHF. The CDR3 DNA is TGTGCCAGTAGTCCCCAGGGTAGCAATCAGCCCCAGCATTTT.

The rearrangement uses TRBV18 and TRBJ2-3; TRBD1 matches 7 bases. Germline trimming cut 3 bases from V and 5 bases from J; bases unmatched to any gene: 11. This CDR3 comprises 16 residues. Germline loops: CDR1 KGHSH, CDR2 LQKENI. CDR3 sequence (DNA): TGTGCCAGCTCACCTACAAGACAGGGAGATAGAGATACGCAGTATTTT. Its protein is CASSPTRQGDRDTQYF.

This chain joins TRBV2 and TRBJ2-7, with 8 positions matching TRBD1. The CDR3 has 15 amino acids. The V gene end was trimmed by 7 bases and the J gene end by 2 bases; junction bases not matched to a gene: 10. Per the germline V gene, CDR1 is SNHLY and CDR2 is FYNNEI. CDR3 DNA: TGTGCCAGCATATACTCGGGACAGGCAGCCTACGAGCAGTACTTC. It encodes CASIYSGQAAYEQYF.

The chain has TRBV28 and TRBJ1-6, with D uncertain. Trimming took off 6 bases at V and 13 bases at J, with 19 bases between the two ends. CDR1 is MDHEN and CDR2 is SYDVKM in the germline V gene. This CDR3 region has 14 residues. The CDR3 nucleotides read TGTGCCAGCAGCCCCCCTCGGGAGTCCTCCCCCCTCCACTTT. Amino acid sequence: CASSPPRESSPLHF.

The chain carries TRBV19 and TRBJ2-7, with D unclear. V gave up 2 bases and J gave up 2 bases, with 7 bases separating them. This CDR3 has 13 residues. Germline V gives CDR1 LNHDA, CDR2 SQIVND (reference sequence). The CDR3 is CASSISETYEQYF. The CDR3 nucleotides read TGTGCCAGTAGTATATCTGAGACCTACGAGCAGTACTTC. The whole variable domain, filled in from reference TRBV19 and TRBJ2-7, reads DGGITQSPKYLFRKEGQNVTLSCEQNLNHDAMYWYRQDPGQGLRLIYYSQIVNDFQKGDIAEGYSVSREKKESFPLTVTSAQKNPTAFYLCASSISETYEQYFGPGTRLTVT.

The chain combines TRBV28 with TRBJ1-5; D ambiguous. V lost 6 bases and J 10 bases, leaving 10 bases between the germline ends. CDR3 length: 11 residues. CDR1 and CDR2 from the germline V gene are MDHEN and SYDVKM. In nucleotides, the CDR3 is TGTGCCAGCAGCCACGGTTTTCCCCAGCATTTT. Protein product: CASSHGFPQHF.

V and J are TRBV2 and TRBJ1-6; 10 nucleotides align to TRBD1. After removal of 6 bases from V and 9 bases from J, the junction contained 8 bases not matched to a gene. CDR3 length: 15 amino acids. The germline V gene has CDR1 SNHLY and CDR2 FYNNEI. DNA of the CDR3: TGTGCCAGCAGAGGGGGACAGGGGTTCATTTCACCCCTCCACTTT. Its protein product is CASRGGQGFISPLHF.

The chain uses TRBV3-1 (or the pseudogene TRBV3-2) and TRBJ1-3; no firm D call. Germline V gene lookup returns CDR1 LGHDT and CDR2 YNNKEL (reference sequence). Trimming shortened V by 3 bases and J by 0 bases, and 3 bases separated the two germline ends. The CDR3 is made up of 13 amino acids. This CDR3 reads CASSHLSGNTIYF. The CDR3 DNA sequence: TGTGCCAGCAGCCATCTCTCTGGAAACACCATATATTTT.

The chain has TRBV6-5 and TRBJ1-2, with TRBD1 matching 8 bases. The CDR3 runs 15 residues. Looked up from germline, CDR1 is MNHEY and CDR2 is SVGAGI. With V trimmed by 4 bases and J by 4 bases, 8 bases remained unmatched. Here the CDR3 DNA reads TGTGCCAGCAGTTCCCCGGGACAGGTCTTCTATGGCTACACCTTC. Translated, it gives CASSSPGQVFYGYTF.